This TCR beta chain comes out of a study of cytomegalovirus exposure and HLA in healthy donors. Whole-study findings and limits: In a later analysis, the majority of CMV-associated beta chains seemingly showed HLA restriction. In vitro data verified three CMV-associated chains as specific for CMV antigens. HLA alleles were associated with 18,000 or so TCR beta sequences in a later analysis at 0.05 false discovery rate.

In the PCR, 60 Vbeta and 13 Jbeta primers were used. The repertoire was sequenced with immunoSEQ multiplex PCR; TCRdb's copy has only in-frame clones and lacks some. The sample includes about 160,000 clones, 65% to 80% of them seen just once. On this clone: The target antigen is unknown. Mismatch with germline at one junction end may stem from a read error. This sample includes further DNA sequences coding for the same CDR3.

CDR3 length: 18 amino acids. Germline V CDR1 and CDR2: MRHNA, SNTAGT. What was sequenced was PBMCs. This chain joins TRBV6-4 and TRBJ2-4; TRBD1 matches at 8 bases. The clonotype originates from a man aged 35 to 55 in good health and CMV-seronegative. The CDR3 loop is CASSLPRPRTGNRNIQYF. CDR3 sequence (DNA): TGTGCCAGCAGTCTTCCACGCCCCCGGACAGGGAATAGGAACATCCAGTACTTC.